This T cell receptor beta chain was captured by sequencing in a study of prognosis after radiotherapy for stage I lung cancer. Study in general: The biologically effective dose of the SBRT radiotherapy was at least 100 Gy, given over 3 to 5 fractions.

This clonotype was detected ten times or more. Its specificity is unknown. V lost 0 bases, J lost 5 bases, and 14 bases lay in between. CDR1 and CDR2 from the germline V gene are LGHDT and YNNKEL (reference sequence). CDR3 size: 16 residues. Overall study findings and caveats: There were reportedly differences in TRBV and TRBJ gene usage between patients with and without metastases.

Amplification of TCR beta CDR3 from genomic DNA used two-round multiplex PCR. Primers specific to each TRBV and TRBJ gene drove first-round PCR. One entry per CDR3 protein results from TCRdb running MiXCR on the multiplex PCR reads. The table has some 35,000 distinct CDR3 sequences, about 32% seen once. This chain links TRBV3-1 with TRBJ2-1; the D call may be TRBD1 or TRBD2 (5 bases each). Sequencing was performed on PBMCs, taken before or after stereotactic body radiation therapy (not recorded which). The source is a donor of 50 years or more with non-small cell lung cancer. This chain's CDR3 is CASSQETGVGHNEQFF. The CDR3 nucleotides are TGTGCCAGCAGCCAAGAAACCGGGGTGGGACACAATGAGCAGTTCTTC.